This T cell receptor beta chain was sequenced during a study of T-cell reconstitution after alpha-beta-depleted transplantation in children. Preparation of the TCRbeta library involved a method that used unique molecular identifiers. MiXCR, applied by TCRdb to the PCR reads, yields one record per CDR3 protein. There are some 150,000 distinct CDR3 sequences in the sample; 8% to 10% occur only once, and around 18% lies in the top ten. Germline V gene lookup returns CDR1 SGHAT and CDR2 FQNNGV. This CDR3 is 18 amino acids long. Overall study findings and caveats: Certain patients had high TCRbeta diversity at day 60, and it came from recipient T cells and thymic progenitors that survived.

A few counts support this clonotype. What it binds is unknown. The junction does not match germline at one end; this may be a read error. This TCR was recovered from a female patient under 10 years old who had a stem cell transplant for congenital amegakaryocytic thrombocytopenia, so the T cells may come from the graft donor. The gene calls are TRBV11-2 and TRBJ2-6; TRBD1 aligns across 7 bases. This specimen consisted of PBMCs, mostly from graft donor cells, obtained 180 days after TCRalphabeta/CD19-depleted stem cell transplant. CDR3 DNA: TGTGCCAGCAGCTTAAATCCGTCGACAGGGCCTGGGGCCAACGGCCTGACTTTC. This translates into CASSLNPSTGPGANGLTF.